The T cell receptor beta chain under discussion was sequenced for a study of blood T cell repertoires in COVID-19. About the research overall: Researchers got acute and convalescent COVID-19 samples from the United States, Italy and Spain.

Cohorts were assigned according to the clinical history that participants reported. Donors in Cohort 3 counted as recovered after two negative PCRs, clearance, or symptom resolution. Only in-frame clones appear in the TCRdb table, and some are missing; sequencing was by immunoSEQ multiplex PCR. The sample includes fewer than 300,000 clones, about 89% seen only once; the top ten take roughly 9%. The CDR3 has 16 amino acids. In germline, CDR1 is MNHEY, CDR2 SVGAGI. Trimming shortened V by 0 bases and J by 6 bases, and 17 bases separated the two germline ends. The clonotype originates from a man aged 40-49 years who had recovered from COVID-19. This rearrangement joins TRBV6-5 to TRBJ1-2, with D maybe TRBD1 (6 bases). Material for sequencing was PBMCs or T cells enriched from blood (not recorded which). CDR3 loop: CASSYSSGGVGDGYTF. The CDR3 region has the DNA TGTGCCAGCAGTTACTCGAGCGGGGGCGTCGGGGATGGCTACACCTTC.